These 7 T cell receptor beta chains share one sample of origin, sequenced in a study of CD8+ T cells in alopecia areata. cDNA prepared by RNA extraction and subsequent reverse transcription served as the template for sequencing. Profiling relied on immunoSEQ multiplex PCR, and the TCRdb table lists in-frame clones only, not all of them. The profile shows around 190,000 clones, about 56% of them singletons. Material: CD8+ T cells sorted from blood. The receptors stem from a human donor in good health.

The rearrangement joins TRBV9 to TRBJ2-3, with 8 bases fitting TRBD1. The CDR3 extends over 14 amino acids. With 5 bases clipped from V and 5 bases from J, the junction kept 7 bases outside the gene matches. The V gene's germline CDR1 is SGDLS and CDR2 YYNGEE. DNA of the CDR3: TGTGCCAGCAGTGCAGGGGGCAGGAAAGATACGCAGTATTTT. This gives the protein CASSAGGRKDTQYF. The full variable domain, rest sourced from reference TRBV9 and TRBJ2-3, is DSGVTQTPKHLITATGQRVTLRCSPRSGDLSVYWYQQSLDQGLQFLIQYYNGEERAKGNILERFSAQQFPDLHSELNLSSLELGDSALYFCASSAGGRKDTQYFGPGTRLTVL.

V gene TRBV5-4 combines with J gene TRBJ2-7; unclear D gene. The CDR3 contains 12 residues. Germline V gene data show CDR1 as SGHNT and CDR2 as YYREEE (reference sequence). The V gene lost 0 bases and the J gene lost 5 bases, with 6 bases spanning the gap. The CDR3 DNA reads TGTGCCAGCAGCTTGGCCAACCACGAGCAGTACTTC. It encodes CASSLANHEQYF.

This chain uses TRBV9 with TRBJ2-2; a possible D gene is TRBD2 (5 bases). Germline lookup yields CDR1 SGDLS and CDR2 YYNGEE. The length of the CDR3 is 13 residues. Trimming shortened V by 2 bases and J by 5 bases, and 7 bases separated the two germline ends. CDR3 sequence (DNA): TGTGCCAGCAGCGTCGGGGATACCGGGGAGCTGTTTTTT. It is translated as CASSVGDTGELFF.

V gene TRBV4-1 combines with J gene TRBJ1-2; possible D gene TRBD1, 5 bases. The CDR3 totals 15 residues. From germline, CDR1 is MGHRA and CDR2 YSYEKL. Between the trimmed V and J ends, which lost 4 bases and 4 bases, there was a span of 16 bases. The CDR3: CASSPRDSHGYGYTF. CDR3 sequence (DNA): TGCGCCAGCAGCCCTCGGGACTCCCACGGCTATGGCTACACCTTC.

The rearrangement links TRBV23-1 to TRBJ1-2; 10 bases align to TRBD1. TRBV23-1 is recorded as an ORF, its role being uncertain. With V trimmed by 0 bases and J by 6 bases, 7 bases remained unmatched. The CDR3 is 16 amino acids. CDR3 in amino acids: CASSQSATGGAHGYTF. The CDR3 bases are TGCGCCAGCAGTCAATCGGCGACAGGGGGCGCCCATGGCTACACCTTC.

In nucleotides, the CDR3 is TGTGCCAGCAGCTTAGGGACAGGGCCCTCCAATTCACCCCTCCACTTT. Protein: CASSLGTGPSNSPLHF. The chain uses TRBV13 and TRBJ1-6; 7 bases match TRBD1. The CDR3 contains 16 residues. The V gene's germline CDR1 is PRHDT and CDR2 FYEKMQ (reference sequence). Losses at the gene ends were 0 bases for V and 7 bases for J; bases not matched to a gene: 6.

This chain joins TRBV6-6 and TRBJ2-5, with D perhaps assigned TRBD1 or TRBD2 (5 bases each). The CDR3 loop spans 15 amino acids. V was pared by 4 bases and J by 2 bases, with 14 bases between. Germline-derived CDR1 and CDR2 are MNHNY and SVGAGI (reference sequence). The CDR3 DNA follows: TGTGCCAGCAGTTTTTTCCGGGACCAACAAGAGACCCAGTACTTC. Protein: CASSFFRDQQETQYF.